This T cell receptor (beta chain) appears in the sequencing data of a study of blood T cell repertoires in COVID-19. The germline CDR1 and CDR2 sequences are GTSNPN and SVGIG (reference sequence). This CDR3 has 13 residues. With 0 bases removed from V and 3 bases from J, the gap between germline ends came to 8 bases. Clones were sequenced by immunoSEQ multiplex PCR, and TCRdb holds only the in-frame ones, with some missing. The repertoire consists of approximately 40,000 clones, with more than 85% occurring once and the leading ten covering less than 7%. This clone was recorded only once. The sample consisted of peripheral blood. This receptor was taken from a woman at least 80 years old with acute or convalescent COVID-19. This chain connects TRBV30 to TRBJ1-2; maybe TRBD1 (5 bases). In DNA form, the CDR3 reads TGTGCCTGGAGTGTTGTCAGGGACTATGGCTACACCTTC. This encodes CAWSVVRDYGYTF.